The T cell receptor beta chain under discussion was sequenced for a study of immune cell composition in non-small cell lung cancer. Some clones are missing from TCRdb's copy, which holds only in-frame ones; the method was immunoSEQ multiplex PCR. The sample records roughly 14,000 clones, approximately 84% being singletons. This CDR3 is built from 13 residues. V dropped 9 bases and J dropped 3; count of bases not matched to a gene: 5. Germline lookup yields CDR1 LNHDA and CDR2 SQIVND (reference sequence). The genes are TRBV19 and TRBJ1-1; TRBD1 agrees at 9 bases. Sample: lung tumor tissue. The TCR sequence derives from a human donor with non-small cell lung cancer. CDR3 loop: CASGRDRDTEAFF. For the CDR3, the DNA is TGTGCCAGCGGGCGGGACAGGGACACTGAAGCTTTCTTT. Variable domain in full (rest from reference TRBV19 and TRBJ1-1): DGGITQSPKYLFRKEGQNVTLSCEQNLNHDAMYWYRQDPGQGLRLIYYSQIVNDFQKGDIAEGYSVSREKKESFPLTVTSAQKNPTAFYLCASGRDRDTEAFFGQGTRLTVV.